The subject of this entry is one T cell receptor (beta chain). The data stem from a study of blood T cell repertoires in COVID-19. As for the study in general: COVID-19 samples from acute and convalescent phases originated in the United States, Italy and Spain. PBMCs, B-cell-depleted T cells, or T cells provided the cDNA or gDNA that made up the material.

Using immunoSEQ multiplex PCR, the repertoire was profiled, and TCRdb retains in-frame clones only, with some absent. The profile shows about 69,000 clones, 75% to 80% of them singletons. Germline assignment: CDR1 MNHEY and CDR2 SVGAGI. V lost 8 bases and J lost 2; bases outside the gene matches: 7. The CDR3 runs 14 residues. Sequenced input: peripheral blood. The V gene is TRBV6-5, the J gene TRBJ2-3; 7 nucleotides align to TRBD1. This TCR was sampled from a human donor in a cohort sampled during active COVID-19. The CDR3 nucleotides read TGTGCCAGCTCCCCGACAGGGTCCACAGATACGCAGTATTTT. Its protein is CASSPTGSTDTQYF.